The clone carrying this TCR beta chain occurred a few times. The CDR3 runs to 12 residues. V was cut by 5 bases and J by 7 bases, with 9 bases left in between. CDR1 and CDR2 from the germline V gene are SGHTA and FQGNSA. The data stem from a study of memory CD4+ T cells and cytomegalovirus serostatus. Sequencing was performed with immunoSEQ multiplex PCR; in TCRdb, only in-frame clones are kept and a portion is missing. Counted here are under 50,000 clones, about 70% occurring once; the ten biggest clones make up 1.2%. The sort gate was single viable CD3+CD4+CD8-CD45RO+ cells for memory CD4+ T cells. The source of this sequence is an adult in good health and CMV-seropositive. Sequencing input: memory CD4+ T cells from blood. The chain has TRBV7-2 and TRBJ2-1; D uncertain. The CDR3: CASSPSRNEQFF. CDR3 bases: TGTGCCAGCAGCCCTAGTCGGAATGAGCAGTTCTTC.